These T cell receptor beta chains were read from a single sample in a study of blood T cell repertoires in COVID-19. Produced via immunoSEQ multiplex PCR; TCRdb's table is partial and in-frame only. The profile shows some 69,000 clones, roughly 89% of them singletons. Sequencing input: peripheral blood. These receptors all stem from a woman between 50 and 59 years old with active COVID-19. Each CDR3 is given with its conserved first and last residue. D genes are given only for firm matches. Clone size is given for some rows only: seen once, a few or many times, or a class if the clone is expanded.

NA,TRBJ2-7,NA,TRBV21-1,CASSRTGTGVYEQYF,TGTGCCAGCAGCAGAACCGGGACGGGAGTCTACGAGCAGTACTTC
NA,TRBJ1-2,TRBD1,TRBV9,CASSTGQGDGYTF,TGTGCCAGCAGCACTGGACAGGGGGATGGCTACACCTTC
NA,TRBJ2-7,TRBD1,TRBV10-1,CASSGPGQGASFSSYEQYF,TGCGCCAGCAGTGGGCCGGGACAGGGGGCATCCTTCAGCTCCTACGAGCAGTACTTC
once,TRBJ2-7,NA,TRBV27,CASSYSRAYEQYF,TGTGCCAGCAGTTACAGTAGAGCCTACGAGCAGTACTTC
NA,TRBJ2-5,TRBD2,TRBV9,CASSFQAGGGETQYF,TGTGCCAGCAGCTTTCAAGCGGGAGGAGGAGAGACCCAGTACTTC
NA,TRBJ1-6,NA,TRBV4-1,CASSQDIAAGISPLHF,TGCGCCAGCAGCCAAGATATAGCGGCCGGGATTTCACCCCTCCACTTT
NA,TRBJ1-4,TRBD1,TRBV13,CASSLGLVWDRGPGANEKLFF,TGTGCCAGCAGCTTAGGCCTTGTGTGGGACAGGGGGCCCGGAGCTAATGAAAAACTGTTTTTT
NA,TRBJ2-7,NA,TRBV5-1,CASSLPTGWGEQYF,TGCGCCAGCAGCTTACCGACAGGCTGGGGTGAGCAGTACTTC
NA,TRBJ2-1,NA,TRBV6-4,CASSDRGSGRDEQFF,TGTGCCAGCAGTGACCGCGGAAGCGGCCGGGATGAGCAGTTCTTC
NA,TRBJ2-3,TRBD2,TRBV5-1,CASSTGTSGGTDTQYF,TGCGCCAGCAGCACGGGGACTAGCGGGGGGACAGATACGCAGTATTTT
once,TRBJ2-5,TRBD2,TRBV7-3,CASSLGLAETQYF,TGTGCCAGCAGCTTGGGACTAGCGGAGACCCAGTACTTC
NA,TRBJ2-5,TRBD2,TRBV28,CASSLHAAGGPETQYF,TGTGCCAGCAGCCTTCACGCGGCGGGAGGGCCAGAGACCCAGTACTTC
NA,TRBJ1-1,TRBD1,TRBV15,CATSTSTGENTEAFF,TGTGCCACCAGCACAAGCACAGGGGAGAACACTGAAGCTTTCTTT
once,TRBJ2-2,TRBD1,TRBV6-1,CASREQGAPVTGELFF,TGTGCCAGCAGAGAACAGGGGGCTCCTGTCACCGGGGAGCTGTTTTTT
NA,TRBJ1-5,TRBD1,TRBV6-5,CASRPGTADQPQHF,TGTGCCAGCAGGCCCGGGACAGCGGATCAGCCCCAGCATTTT
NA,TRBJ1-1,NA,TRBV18,CASSPGQINTEAFF,TGTGCCAGCTCACCCGGACAGATTAACACTGAAGCTTTCTTT
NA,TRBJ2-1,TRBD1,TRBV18,CASSPGQGTYNEQFF,TGTGCCAGCTCACCGGGACAGGGAACCTACAATGAGCAGTTCTTC
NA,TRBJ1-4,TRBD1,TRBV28,CASRGQGDEKLFF,TGTGCCAGCAGGGGACAGGGGGATGAAAAACTGTTTTTT
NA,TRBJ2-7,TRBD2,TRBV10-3,CAISDGGSMYEQYF,TGTGCCATCAGTGATGGCGGGAGTATGTACGAGCAGTACTTC
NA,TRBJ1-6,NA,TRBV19,CASSHRTAASPLHF,TGTGCCAGTAGCCACAGGACAGCGGCATCACCCCTCCACTTT
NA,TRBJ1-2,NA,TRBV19,CASSYQGRYGYTF,TGTGCCAGTAGTTATCAGGGTCGCTATGGCTACACCTTC
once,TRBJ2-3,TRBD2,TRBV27,CASSLRVREGYRYTQYF,TGTGCCAGCAGTTTAAGGGTGCGGGAGGGGTATCGTTATACGCAGTATTTT
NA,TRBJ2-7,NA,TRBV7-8,CASSLFPGAYEQYF,TGTGCCAGCAGCTTATTTCCAGGGGCCTACGAGCAGTACTTC
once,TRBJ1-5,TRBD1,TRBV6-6,CASSHTAGTGGNQPQHF,TGTGCCAGCAGTCACACAGCCGGGACAGGGGGCAATCAGCCCCAGCATTTT
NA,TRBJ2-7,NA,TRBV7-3,CASSPPPWRGLTYEQYF,TGTGCCAGCAGCCCACCACCCTGGAGGGGTTTGACCTACGAGCAGTACTTC
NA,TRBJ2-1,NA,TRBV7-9,CASSLGGVAEQFF,TGTGCCAGCAGCTTAGGGGGAGTAGCTGAGCAGTTCTTC
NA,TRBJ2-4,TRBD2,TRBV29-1,CSVVLTSGTRGAKNIQYF,TGCAGCGTTGTACTGACTAGCGGGACGAGAGGGGCCAAAAACATTCAGTACTTC
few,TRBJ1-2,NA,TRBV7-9,CASSPQALEGVSYTF,TGTGCCAGCAGCCCCCAGGCCTTGGAGGGCGTCAGCTACACCTTC
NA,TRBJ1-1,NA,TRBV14,CASSHELMNTEAFF,TGTGCCAGCAGCCACGAGCTTATGAACACTGAAGCTTTCTTT
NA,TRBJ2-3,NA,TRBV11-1,CASSLARRATTDTQYF,TGTGCCAGCAGCTTAGCGCGGCGGGCGACCACAGATACGCAGTATTTT
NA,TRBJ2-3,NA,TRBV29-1,CSETRQGLDTQYF,TGCAGCGAGACGAGGCAGGGGTTAGATACGCAGTATTTT
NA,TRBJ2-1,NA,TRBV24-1,CATSDSRGRNFDEQFF,TGTGCCACCAGTGATTCGCGAGGGAGGAATTTCGATGAGCAGTTCTTC
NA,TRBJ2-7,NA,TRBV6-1,CASSEPTQGRITYEQYF,TGTGCCAGCAGTGAACCGACACAGGGACGGATCACCTACGAGCAGTACTTC
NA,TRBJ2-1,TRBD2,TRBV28,CASSSTPTSGSMSSYNEQFF,TGTGCCAGCAGTTCTACCCCGACTAGCGGGAGTATGAGCTCCTACAATGAGCAGTTCTTC
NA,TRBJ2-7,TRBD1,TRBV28,CAAGGGRHGGEWQYF,TGTGCTGCAGGGGGTGGCAGGCACGGTGGTGAGTGGCAGTACTTC
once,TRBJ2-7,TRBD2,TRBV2,CASSEPGTSLTYEQYF,TGTGCCAGCAGTGAACCCGGGACTAGCCTTACCTACGAGCAGTACTTC
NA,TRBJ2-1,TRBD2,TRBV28,CASSPSAAGDSLEQFF,TGTGCCAGCAGTCCATCCGCGGCGGGGGACTCCCTTGAGCAGTTCTTC
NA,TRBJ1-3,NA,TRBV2,CASSDTAGGNTIYF,TGTGCCAGCAGTGACACGGCAGGGGGAAACACCATATATTTT
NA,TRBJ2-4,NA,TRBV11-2,CASSVHTQNIQYF,TGTGCCAGCAGCGTACACACACAAAACATTCAGTACTTC
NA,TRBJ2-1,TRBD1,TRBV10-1,CASSDWGQGSNNEQFF,TGCGCCAGCAGTGACTGGGGACAGGGATCCAACAATGAGCAGTTCTTC
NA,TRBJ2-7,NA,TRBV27,CASNSARKSSYEQYF,TGTGCCAGCAACTCTGCTAGAAAAAGCTCCTACGAGCAGTACTTC
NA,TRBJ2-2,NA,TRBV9,CASSRTAPGELFF,TGTGCCAGCAGCCGTACAGCTCCCGGGGAGCTGTTTTTT
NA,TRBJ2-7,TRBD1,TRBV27,CASSTSGGRLTYEQYF,TGTGCCAGCAGTACTTCAGGGGGCCGACTAACCTACGAGCAGTACTTC
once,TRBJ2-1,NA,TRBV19,CASSSGGAPYNEQFF,TGTGCCAGTAGTTCGGGGGGCGCCCCCTACAATGAGCAGTTCTTC
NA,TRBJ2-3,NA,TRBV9,CASSVAGHATDTQYF,TGTGCCAGCAGCGTAGCGGGACACGCCACAGATACGCAGTATTTT
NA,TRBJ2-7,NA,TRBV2,CASSGGLASEQYF,TGTGCCAGCAGCGGGGGTCTAGCAAGCGAGCAGTACTTC
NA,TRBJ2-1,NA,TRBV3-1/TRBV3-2,CASSAYNEQFF,TGTGCCAGCTCAGCCTACAATGAGCAGTTCTTC
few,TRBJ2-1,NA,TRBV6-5,CASSPAPHNNEQFF,TGTGCCAGCAGTCCAGCGCCACACAACAATGAGCAGTTCTTC